The rows below give T cell receptor beta chains drawn from one sample of a study of control samples from healthy donors and cancer patients. Produced via immunoSEQ multiplex PCR; TCRdb's table is partial and in-frame only. The sample records about 81,000 clones, 85% to 95% being singletons. Input material: blood. These receptors originate from a woman between 18 and 29 years old in good health. Both conserved end residues are part of each CDR3. The order of the fields is D gene, V gene, CDR3 length, J gene, clone size, CDR3 DNA, CDR3 protein. A D gene is named only where the DNA matches it firmly. For some rows the clone size is stated as once, few or many, or as a class when expanded; others skip it.

D gene: TRBD2
V gene: TRBV5-1
CDR3 length: 16
J gene: TRBJ2-1
clone size: -
CDR3 DNA: TGCGCCAGCAGCTCGAGGACTAGCGGAAATTACAATGAGCAGTTCTTC
CDR3 protein: CASSSRTSGNYNEQFF

D gene: -
V gene: TRBV28
CDR3 length: 14
J gene: TRBJ2-5
clone size: -
CDR3 DNA: TGTGCCAGCAGCGCGGCCTCGTACCAAGAGACCCAGTACTTC
CDR3 protein: CASSAASYQETQYF

D gene: -
V gene: TRBV7-9
CDR3 length: 12
J gene: TRBJ1-2
clone size: -
CDR3 DNA: TGTGCCAGCAGCTTAGGTGGGGCTGGCTACACCTTC
CDR3 protein: CASSLGGAGYTF

D gene: TRBD2
V gene: TRBV27
CDR3 length: 13
J gene: TRBJ2-2
clone size: -
CDR3 DNA: TGTGCCAGCAGCCGAGGTCTTCGCGGGGGGCTGTTTTTT
CDR3 protein: CASSRGLRGGLFF

D gene: -
V gene: TRBV7-9
CDR3 length: 12
J gene: TRBJ2-7
clone size: few
CDR3 DNA: TGTGCCAGCAGGCTAGACAGCTACGAGCAGTACTTC
CDR3 protein: CASRLDSYEQYF

D gene: -
V gene: TRBV10-3
CDR3 length: 13
J gene: TRBJ2-7
clone size: -
CDR3 DNA: TGTGCCATCAATTCTTCCCCCCAAGACGAGCAGTACTTC
CDR3 protein: CAINSSPQDEQYF

D gene: -
V gene: TRBV11-2
CDR3 length: 15
J gene: TRBJ2-3
clone size: once
CDR3 DNA: TGTGCCAGCGGAAGACCGACAGGACGTGGGGATACGCAGTATTTT
CDR3 protein: CASGRPTGRGDTQYF

D gene: -
V gene: TRBV29-1
CDR3 length: 12
J gene: TRBJ2-5
clone size: -
CDR3 DNA: TGCAGCGTACTGGACTCGAGAGAGACCCAGTACTTC
CDR3 protein: CSVLDSRETQYF

D gene: TRBD2
V gene: TRBV27
CDR3 length: 15
J gene: TRBJ2-2
clone size: -
CDR3 DNA: TGTGCCAGCAGTCCAGCGGGACCGAACACCGGGGAGCTGTTTTTT
CDR3 protein: CASSPAGPNTGELFF

D gene: -
V gene: TRBV14
CDR3 length: 20
J gene: TRBJ2-6
clone size: -
CDR3 DNA: TGTGCCAGCAGCCAAGAGAGACTTACAGGGCTCTATCCTGGGGCCAACGTCCTGACTTTC
CDR3 protein: CASSQERLTGLYPGANVLTF

D gene: -
V gene: TRBV5-1
CDR3 length: 14
J gene: TRBJ1-2
clone size: -
CDR3 DNA: TGCGCCAGCAGCTCCAGGGGTGCGAGCTATGGCTACACCTTC
CDR3 protein: CASSSRGASYGYTF

D gene: TRBD2
V gene: TRBV7-8
CDR3 length: 16
J gene: TRBJ2-1
clone size: once
CDR3 DNA: TGTGCCAGCAGCTTAGCGACTAGCGGTGAATACAATGAGCAGTTCTTC
CDR3 protein: CASSLATSGEYNEQFF